These 32 T cell receptor beta chains originate from one sample sequenced in a study of beta chain features in type 1 diabetes. Expressed TCRB transcripts were sequenced because the entire RNA isolate underwent reverse transcription. Here immunoSEQ multiplex PCR was the method, and the copy in TCRdb shows in-frame clones only, minus some. This sample has 310,000 or so clones, with approximately 8.2% found just once. Specimen: central memory CD4+ T cells from blood. Source of these receptors: a woman between 18 and 30 years old in good health.

This clone was seen repeatedly, ten times or more. The V call is TRBV11-3, the J call TRBJ2-3; 10 bases match TRBD1. V shed 5 bases and J 3 bases; nucleotides not matched to a gene: 5. The CDR3 runs 15 residues. Germline V gene data show CDR1 as SGHNT and CDR2 as YENEEA. CDR3 bases: TGTGCCAGCAGCCGGGGACAGGGGCGAACAGATACGCAGTATTTT. It yields the protein CASSRGQGRTDTQYF.

V usage is TRBV19 and J usage is TRBJ2-2; TRBD2 aligns across 7 bases. The V gene end was trimmed by 6 bases and the J gene end by 0 bases; junction bases not matched to a gene: 1. CDR3 length: 14 residues. Germline lookup yields CDR1 LNHDA and CDR2 SQIVND (reference sequence). In DNA form, the CDR3 reads TGTGCCAGTAGGACTAGCCCGAACACCGGGGAGCTGTTTTTT. Translating gives CASRTSPNTGELFF.

This clone showed up many times. The gene calls are TRBV7-2 and TRBJ2-1; D is uncertain. Germline V lookup: CDR1 SGHTA, CDR2 FQGNSA. There are 13 residues in the CDR3. V shed 2 bases and J shed 3 bases, with 5 bases lying between them. This chain's CDR3 is CASSLTFYNEQFF. CDR3 DNA sequence: TGTGCCAGCAGCTTAACCTTCTACAATGAGCAGTTCTTC.

This clone was picked up one time. This chain uses TRBV5-1 with TRBJ2-7; D possibly corresponds to TRBD2 (5 bases). The CDR3 is made up of 14 amino acids. The V end lost 2 bases, the J end lost 1 base, and 10 bases lay between the germline ends. Germline CDR1 is SGHRS and CDR2 is YFSETQ. CDR3 nucleotide sequence: TGCGCCAGCAGCTTCGATACGGGATCCTACGAGCAGTACTTC. Protein sequence: CASSFDTGSYEQYF. Variable domain in full (rest from reference TRBV5-1 and TRBJ2-7): KAGVTQTPRYLIKTRGQQVTLSCSPISGHRSVSWYQQTPGQGLQFLFEYFSETQRNKGNFPGRFSGRQFSNSRSEMNVSTLELGDSALYLCASSFDTGSYEQYFGPGTRLTVT.

This clone was counted many times. The V gene is TRBV28, the J gene TRBJ2-1; D not resolved. The germline V gene has CDR1 MDHEN and CDR2 SYDVKM. This CDR3 contains 13 residues. With 5 bases removed from V and 9 bases from J, the gap between germline ends came to 14 bases. The CDR3 DNA reads TGTGCCAGCAGTCCCTTAGACGTCGGTGAGCAGTTCTTC. It translates to CASSPLDVGEQFF.

The genes are TRBV7-9 and TRBJ2-2; 8 bases are shared with TRBD1. V lost 3 bases, J lost 6 bases, and 6 bases stayed unmatched. The germline V gene encodes CDR1 SEHNR and CDR2 FQNEAQ (reference sequence). The CDR3 totals 15 residues. CDR3 loop: CASSLGQEGSGELFF. For the CDR3, the DNA is TGTGCCAGCAGCTTGGGACAGGAGGGATCCGGGGAGCTGTTTTTT. Supplemented by reference TRBV7-9 and TRBJ2-2, the full variable domain reads DTGVSQNPRHKITKRGQNVTFRCDPISEHNRLYWYRQTLGQGPEFLTYFQNEAQLEKSRLLSDRFSAERPKGSFSTLEIQRTEQGDSAMYLCASSLGQEGSGELFFGEGSRLTVL.

This clone was seen more than once but under ten times. At the DNA level, this CDR3 is encoded by other sequences in the same sample as well. V gene TRBV18 combines with J gene TRBJ2-5; no definite D call. This CDR3 spans 12 amino acids. Trimming stripped 3 bases from V and 5 bases from J, with 7 bases between. Germline CDR1 KGHSH, CDR2 LQKENI. CDR3 in DNA: TGTGCCAGCTCACCTAGTACCGAGACCCAGTACTTC. It translates to CASSPSTETQYF.

This clone was counted only a few times. In DNA, the CDR3 is TGTGCCAGCAGTTTTACAGGGGGAAGGGAAAACATTCAGTACTTC. It is translated as CASSFTGGRENIQYF. This chain links TRBV28 with TRBJ2-4; 8 bases align to TRBD1. V shed 3 bases, J shed 5 bases, and the junction held 6 bases outside the gene matches. This CDR3 comprises 15 residues. Looked up from germline, CDR1 is MDHEN and CDR2 is SYDVKM.

V usage is TRBV16 and J usage is TRBJ2-1; 9 nucleotides agree with TRBD1. The ends lost 2 bases at V and 7 bases at J; junction bases unmatched: 12. From germline, CDR1 is KGHSY and CDR2 FQNENV. CDR3 length: 17 residues. The CDR3 here is CASSQGVGTGTLNEQFF. Here the CDR3 DNA reads TGTGCCAGCAGCCAAGGAGTCGGGACAGGGACTCTTAATGAGCAGTTCTTC.

This clone showed up many times. The CDR3 sequence is CASRPGAGELFF. CDR3 in DNA: TGTGCCAGCAGACCCGGAGCCGGGGAGCTGTTTTTT. The rearrangement uses TRBV28 and TRBJ2-2; D gene unclear. The CDR3 runs to 12 residues. Trimming left V 6 bases short and J 6 bases short, with 8 bases between. Germline loops: CDR1 MDHEN, CDR2 SYDVKM.

V usage is TRBV7-3 and J usage is TRBJ2-4; a weak D match, TRBD1 (6 bases). The V and J ends lost 2 bases and 6 bases respectively, with 14 bases between them. The CDR3 length is 15 residues. Germline V gives CDR1 SGHTA, CDR2 FQGTGA. CDR3 sequence (DNA): TGTGCCAGCAGCTTAGCAGCCAGGGGCTCAAACATTCAGTACTTC. Its protein product is CASSLAARGSNIQYF.

V usage is TRBV7-2 and J usage is TRBJ2-2; no definite D call. The CDR3 has 11 amino acids. From germline, CDR1 is SGHTA and CDR2 FQGNSA. The V gene lost 6 bases and the J gene lost 5 bases, with 4 bases spanning the gap. The CDR3 region is CASRRTGELFF. The CDR3 coding sequence is TGTGCCAGCAGACGTACCGGGGAGCTGTTTTTT.

J is TRBJ2-1 and V is TRBV2; 13 bases fit TRBD2. Germline loops: CDR1 SNHLY, CDR2 FYNNEI. Trimming removed 3 bases from V and 6 bases from J; junction bases left unmatched: 14. The CDR3 consists of 19 residues. The CDR3 region is CASSEVTPLAGGRGNEQFF. CDR3 DNA sequence: TGTGCCAGCAGTGAGGTCACTCCACTAGCGGGAGGGCGTGGCAATGAGCAGTTCTTC.

The rearrangement uses TRBV11-2 and TRBJ2-2; 7 positions match TRBD1. The germline V gene has CDR1 SGHAT and CDR2 FQNNGV. Germline trimming cut 3 bases from V and 5 bases from J; bases unmatched to any gene: 6. This CDR3 spans 15 amino acids. The CDR3 loop is CASSFRQGNTGELFF. In DNA, the CDR3 is TGTGCCAGCAGCTTCCGACAGGGAAATACCGGGGAGCTGTTTTTT.

V gene TRBV29-1 combines with J gene TRBJ2-1; 8 bases are a match to TRBD1. The CDR3 totals 13 residues. Germline CDR1 is SQVTM and CDR2 is ANQGSEA. The ends lost 6 bases at V and 6 bases at J; junction bases unmatched: 7. The CDR3 loop is CSVGQGLGNEQFF. CDR3 in DNA: TGCAGCGTAGGACAGGGATTGGGCAATGAGCAGTTCTTC.

This clone was found a few times. The CDR3 bases are TGTGCCAGCAGTCCTAGCATCCTGTCCTACAATGAGCAGTTCTTC. This sequence encodes CASSPSILSYNEQFF. J is TRBJ2-1 and V is TRBV6-6; D may be TRBD2 (5 bases). This CDR3 contains 15 residues. The germline gives CDR1 MNHNY, CDR2 SVGAGI (reference sequence). Trimming left V 5 bases short and J 1 base short, with 12 bases between.

This chain joins TRBV4-3 and TRBJ2-6, with 9 nucleotides matching TRBD1. The CDR3 is made up of 18 amino acids. V dropped 1 base and J dropped 2; count of bases not matched to a gene: 6. CDR1 is LGHNA, CDR2 YSLEER, per germline. Written as DNA, the CDR3 is TGCGCCAGCAGCCAAGTGTCCGGGACAGGGACTGGGGCCAACGTCCTGACTTTC. This translates into CASSQVSGTGTGANVLTF.

The V call is TRBV7-2, the J call TRBJ2-1; no definite D call. The CDR3 extends over 12 amino acids. V was trimmed by 6 bases and J by 4 bases, leaving 7 bases between them. Germline-derived CDR1 and CDR2 are SGHTA and FQGNSA. DNA for the CDR3: TGTGCCAGCAGGCCACCATACAATGAGCAGTTCTTC. Translated, it gives CASRPPYNEQFF.

This clone occurred a few times. This rearrangement joins TRBV5-1 to TRBJ2-3; tentative D call: TRBD2 (6 bases). Germline V gene sequence: CDR1 SGHRS, CDR2 YFSETQ. V shed 0 bases and J shed 3 bases, with 11 bases lying between them. The CDR3 extends over 15 amino acids. CDR3 loop: CASSLGSGVTDTQYF. The CDR3 DNA reads TGCGCCAGCAGCTTGGGATCGGGAGTAACAGATACGCAGTATTTT.

This clone was counted a few times. The genes are TRBV5-1 and TRBJ1-1; 8 nucleotides align to TRBD1. The CDR3 has 15 residues. The V and J ends lost 0 bases and 6 bases, in that order; junction bases with no gene match: 7. Germline CDR1 SGHRS, CDR2 YFSETQ. CDR3 DNA sequence: TGCGCCAGCAGCTTGGTGGCAGGGGGCAATGCTGAAGCTTTCTTT. Amino acid sequence: CASSLVAGGNAEAFF.

This clone has only a few counts. The chain links TRBV6-5 to TRBJ2-2, with D possibly TRBD2 on 6 matching bases. The CDR3 is 15 amino acids. The V end lost 1 base, the J end lost 2 bases, and 8 bases lay between the germline ends. Germline CDR1 is MNHEY and CDR2 is SVGAGI. CDR3: CASSYWRGNTGELFF. DNA of the CDR3: TGTGCCAGCAGTTACTGGAGGGGTAACACCGGGGAGCTGTTTTTT.

This clone was observed at least ten times. CDR3 nucleotides: TGTGCCAGCGGACGGGGAAACAGTCAGCCCCAGCATTTT. Protein: CASGRGNSQPQHF. This chain uses TRBV19 with TRBJ1-5, with D hard to call. CDR1 is LNHDA and CDR2 is SQIVND in the germline V gene (reference sequence). The CDR3 extends over 13 amino acids. Deletions cut 9 bases from V and 6 bases from J, with 15 bases between. The full variable domain, its missing parts supplied by reference TRBV19 and TRBJ1-5, is DGGITQSPKYLFRKEGQNVTLSCEQNLNHDAMYWYRQDPGQGLRLIYYSQIVNDFQKGDIAEGYSVSREKKESFPLTVTSAQKNPTAFYLCASGRGNSQPQHFGDGTRLSIL.

This clone was picked up a small number of times. This sequence joins TRBV7-2 and TRBJ2-1; 7 nucleotides match TRBD2. The V gene's germline CDR1 is SGHTA and CDR2 FQGNSA. After removal of 2 bases from V and 3 bases from J, the junction contained 7 bases not matched to a gene. This CDR3 spans 16 amino acids. CDR3 in DNA: TGTGCCAGCAGCTTATCCAGCGGGATTTTCTACAATGAGCAGTTCTTC. This encodes CASSLSSGIFYNEQFF.

In this sample, this clone turned up many times. The chain links TRBV2 to TRBJ2-2; D unclear. Germline values: CDR1 SNHLY, CDR2 FYNNEI. The CDR3 contains 14 residues. V gave up 8 bases and J gave up 1 base, with 11 bases separating them. CDR3 loop: CASQGRKNTGELFF. The DNA of the CDR3 is TGTGCCAGCCAAGGTAGAAAGAACACCGGGGAGCTGTTTTTT. Supplemented by reference TRBV2 and TRBJ2-2, the full variable domain reads EPEVTQTPSHQVTQMGQEVILRCVPISNHLYFYWYRQILGQKVEFLVSFYNNEISEKSEIFDDQFSVERPDGSNFTLKIRSTKLEDSAMYFCASQGRKNTGELFFGEGSRLTVL.

This chain connects TRBV19 to TRBJ2-5; a possible D gene is TRBD1 (6 bases). Per germline, CDR1 LNHDA and CDR2 SQIVND (reference sequence). V lost 5 bases, J lost 5 bases, and 12 bases lay in between. This CDR3 is built from 13 residues. This CDR3 reads CASSQTGMETQYF. The CDR3 bases are TGTGCCAGTAGTCAAACAGGGATGGAGACCCAGTACTTC.

The gene calls are TRBV28 and TRBJ2-3; the D is unclear. The V end was cut by 9 bases, the J end by 4 bases, with 20 bases between. The CDR3 sequence is 15 residues long. Germline V gene sequence: CDR1 MDHEN, CDR2 SYDVKM. CDR3 nucleotide sequence: TGTGCCAGGTCCACCGGGCCCACGGATGCAGATACGCAGTATTTT. Protein sequence: CARSTGPTDADTQYF.

This rearrangement joins TRBV2 to TRBJ2-2, with TRBD2 matching over 12 bases. The CDR3 consists of 15 residues. J was trimmed by 4 bases and V by 6 bases; bases with no gene match: 3. CDR1 and CDR2 (germline): SNHLY, FYNNEI. The CDR3 region has the DNA TGTGCCAGCAGGTCGACTAGCGGGAGCACCGGGGAGCTGTTTTTT. Protein product: CASRSTSGSTGELFF.

This clone occurred a few times. The genes are TRBV28 and TRBJ1-1; TRBD1 is a possible D gene (6 bases). Germline V gives CDR1 MDHEN, CDR2 SYDVKM. The germline V and J ends were trimmed by 8 bases and 8 bases, with 12 bases remaining between them. CDR3 length: 11 amino acids. The CDR3 nucleotides are TGTGCCAGCCGCGTACAGGGAGAAGCTTTCTTT. This encodes CASRVQGEAFF. The whole variable domain, remainder taken from reference TRBV28 and TRBJ1-1, is DVKVTQSSRYLVKRTGEKVFLECVQDMDHENMFWYRQDPGLGLRLIYFSYDVKMKEKGDIPEGYSVSREKKERFSLILESASTNQTSMYLCASRVQGEAFFGQGTRLTVV.

This clone was counted only a few times. The rearrangement links TRBV6-5 to TRBJ2-1, with TRBD1 matching over 7 bases. The ends lost 6 bases at V and 8 bases at J; junction bases unmatched: 10. The CDR3 has 14 residues. Germline CDR1 and CDR2: MNHEY and SVGAGI. In nucleotides, the CDR3 is TGTGCCAGCAGCCGGGACAGAGGGTCTTATGAGCAGTTCTTC. As protein: CASSRDRGSYEQFF.

The genes are TRBV9 and TRBJ2-2; the D gene is possibly TRBD1 (5 bases). The V and J ends lost 2 bases and 0 bases respectively, with 11 bases between them. The CDR3 spans 16 residues. CDR1 and CDR2 (germline): SGDLS, YYNGEE. The CDR3 coding sequence is TGTGCCAGCAGCGTCACAGGAGTCGCGAACACCGGGGAGCTGTTTTTT. Protein: CASSVTGVANTGELFF.

The chain combines TRBV6-8 with TRBJ2-1, with TRBD2 matching 11 bases. CDR1 MNHGY and CDR2 SAAAGT come from the germline V gene. The CDR3 has 15 residues. J gave up 8 bases and V 6 bases, and 9 bases lay outside the gene matches. CDR3 in amino acids: CASSLAGGPIYEQFF. The CDR3 DNA follows: TGTGCCAGCAGCTTAGCGGGAGGGCCTATTTATGAGCAGTTCTTC.

This clone was seen a handful of times. The chain employs TRBV6-1 and TRBJ1-5; D is unresolved. This CDR3 has 14 amino acids. Trimming removed 4 bases from V and 5 bases from J, with 12 bases in between. In germline, CDR1 is MNHNS, CDR2 SASEGT. The CDR3 is CASSVYTGDQPQHF. The CDR3 nucleotides read TGTGCCAGCAGTGTATACACCGGAGATCAGCCCCAGCATTTT.